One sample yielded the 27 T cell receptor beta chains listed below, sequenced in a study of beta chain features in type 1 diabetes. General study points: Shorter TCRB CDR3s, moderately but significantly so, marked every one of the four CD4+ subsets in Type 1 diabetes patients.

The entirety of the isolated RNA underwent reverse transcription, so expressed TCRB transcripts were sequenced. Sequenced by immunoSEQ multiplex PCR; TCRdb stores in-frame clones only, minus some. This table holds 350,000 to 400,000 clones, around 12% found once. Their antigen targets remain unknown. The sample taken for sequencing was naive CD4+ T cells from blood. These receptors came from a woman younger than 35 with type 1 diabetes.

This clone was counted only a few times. CDR3 coding DNA: TGTGCCAGCAGCAAAGCGTGTCTAGCGGGAGTTGACGATACGCAGTATTTT. Its protein product is CASSKACLAGVDDTQYF. The chain carries TRBV21-1 and TRBJ2-3; TRBD2 is taken as the D call from the table, unchecked against the DNA. TRBV21-1 is a pseudogene. CDR3 length: 17 amino acids.

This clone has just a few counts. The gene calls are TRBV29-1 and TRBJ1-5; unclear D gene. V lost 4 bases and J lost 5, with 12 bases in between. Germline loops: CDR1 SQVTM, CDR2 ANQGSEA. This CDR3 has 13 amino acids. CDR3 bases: TGCAGCGTTGCGGGGAGCCGGGATCAGCCCCAGCATTTT. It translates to CSVAGSRDQPQHF.

The CDR3 reads CASSLRDGTYNEQFF. The CDR3 DNA is TGCGCCAGCAGCTTGCGGGACGGGACTTACAATGAGCAGTTCTTC. V and J are TRBV5-1 and TRBJ2-1, with D tentatively TRBD2 (6 bases). This CDR3 has 15 residues. CDR1 SGHRS and CDR2 YFSETQ come from the germline V gene. Trimming stripped 1 base from V and 4 bases from J, with 12 bases between.

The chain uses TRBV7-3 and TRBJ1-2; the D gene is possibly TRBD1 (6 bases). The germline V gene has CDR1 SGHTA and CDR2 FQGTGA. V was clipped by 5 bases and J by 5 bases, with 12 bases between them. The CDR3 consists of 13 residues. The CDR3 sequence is CASSPGQRYGYTF. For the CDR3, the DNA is TGTGCCAGCAGCCCCGGACAGCGGTATGGCTACACCTTC.

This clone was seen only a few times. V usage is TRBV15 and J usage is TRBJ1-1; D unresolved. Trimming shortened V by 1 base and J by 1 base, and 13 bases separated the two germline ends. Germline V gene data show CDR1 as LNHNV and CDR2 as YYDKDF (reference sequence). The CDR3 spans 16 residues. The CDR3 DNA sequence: TGTGCCACCAGCAGAGGTTCCTCGCGGGGGAACACTGAAGCTTTCTTT. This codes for CATSRGSSRGNTEAFF.

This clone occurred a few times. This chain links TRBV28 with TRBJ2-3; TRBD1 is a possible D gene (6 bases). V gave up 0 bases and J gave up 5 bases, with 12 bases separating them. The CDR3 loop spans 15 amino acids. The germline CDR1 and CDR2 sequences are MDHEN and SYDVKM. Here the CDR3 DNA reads TGTGCCAGCAGTTTATGGTCTACAGGGAAAGATACGCAGTATTTT. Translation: CASSLWSTGKDTQYF.

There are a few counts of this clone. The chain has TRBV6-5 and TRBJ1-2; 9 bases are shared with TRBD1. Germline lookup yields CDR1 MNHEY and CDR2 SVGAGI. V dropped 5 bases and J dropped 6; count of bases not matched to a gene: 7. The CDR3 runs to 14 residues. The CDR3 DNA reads TGTGCCAGCAGTCCCCACAGGGGGCCTGATGGCTACACCTTC. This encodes CASSPHRGPDGYTF.

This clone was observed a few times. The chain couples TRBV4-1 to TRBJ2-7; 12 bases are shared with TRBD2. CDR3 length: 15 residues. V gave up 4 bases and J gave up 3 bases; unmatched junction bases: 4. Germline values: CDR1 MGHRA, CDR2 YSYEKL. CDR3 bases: TGCGCCAGCAGCCCTCTAGCGGGAGGGGTCTACGAGCAGTACTTC. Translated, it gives CASSPLAGGVYEQYF.

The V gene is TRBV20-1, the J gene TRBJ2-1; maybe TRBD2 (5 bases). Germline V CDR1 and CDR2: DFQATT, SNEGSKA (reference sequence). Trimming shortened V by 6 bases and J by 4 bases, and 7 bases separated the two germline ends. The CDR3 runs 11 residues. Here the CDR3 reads CSARDYNEQFF. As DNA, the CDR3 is TGCAGTGCGAGGGATTACAATGAGCAGTTCTTC.

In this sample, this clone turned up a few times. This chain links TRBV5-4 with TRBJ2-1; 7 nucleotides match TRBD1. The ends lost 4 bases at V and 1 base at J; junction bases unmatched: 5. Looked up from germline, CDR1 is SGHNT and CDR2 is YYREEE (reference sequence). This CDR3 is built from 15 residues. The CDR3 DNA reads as TGTGCCAGCAGCCCCGGGACAGTATCCTACAATGAGCAGTTCTTC. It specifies CASSPGTVSYNEQFF.

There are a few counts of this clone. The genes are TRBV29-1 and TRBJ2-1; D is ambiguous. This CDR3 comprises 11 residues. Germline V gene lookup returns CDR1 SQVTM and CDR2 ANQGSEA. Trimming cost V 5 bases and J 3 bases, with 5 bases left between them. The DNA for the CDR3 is TGCAGCGTTTCCAACTACAATGAGCAGTTCTTC. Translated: CSVSNYNEQFF.

This CDR3 reads CASRDFRLEQYF. DNA of the CDR3: TGTGCCAGCAGGGACTTCCGGTTGGAGCAGTACTTC. V and J are TRBV28 and TRBJ2-7, with TRBD2 as a possible D gene (5 bases). The CDR3 loop spans 12 amino acids. Trimming shortened V by 6 bases and J by 7 bases, and 13 bases separated the two germline ends. In germline, CDR1 is MDHEN, CDR2 SYDVKM.

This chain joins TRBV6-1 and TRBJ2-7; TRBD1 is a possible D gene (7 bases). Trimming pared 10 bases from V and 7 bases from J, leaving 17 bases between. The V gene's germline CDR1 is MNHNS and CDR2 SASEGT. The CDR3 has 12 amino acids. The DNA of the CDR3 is TGTGCCAATTGGGACAGCCGGGGGGAGCAGTACTTC. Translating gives CANWDSRGEQYF.

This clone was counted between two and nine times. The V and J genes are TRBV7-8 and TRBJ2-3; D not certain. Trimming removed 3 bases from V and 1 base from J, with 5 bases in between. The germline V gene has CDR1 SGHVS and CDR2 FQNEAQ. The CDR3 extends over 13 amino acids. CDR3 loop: CASSFTGTDTQYF. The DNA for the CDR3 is TGTGCCAGCAGCTTCACGGGCACAGATACGCAGTATTTT.

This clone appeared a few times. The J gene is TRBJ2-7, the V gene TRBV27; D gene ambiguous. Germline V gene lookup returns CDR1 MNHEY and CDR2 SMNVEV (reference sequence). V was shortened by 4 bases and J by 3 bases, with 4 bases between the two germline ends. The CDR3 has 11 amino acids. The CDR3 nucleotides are TGTGCCAGCAGTTCCCACTACGAGCAGTACTTC. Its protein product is CASSSHYEQYF.

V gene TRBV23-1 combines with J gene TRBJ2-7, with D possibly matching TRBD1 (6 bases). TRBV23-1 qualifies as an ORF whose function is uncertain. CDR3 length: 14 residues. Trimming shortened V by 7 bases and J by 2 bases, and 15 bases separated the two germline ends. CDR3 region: CASTGTSRAYEQYF. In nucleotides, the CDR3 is TGCGCCAGCACGGGGACAAGTAGGGCCTACGAGCAGTACTTC.

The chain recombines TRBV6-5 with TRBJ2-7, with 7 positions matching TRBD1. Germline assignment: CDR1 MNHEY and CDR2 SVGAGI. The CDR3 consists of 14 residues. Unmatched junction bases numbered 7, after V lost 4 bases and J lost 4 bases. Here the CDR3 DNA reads TGTGCCAGCAGTTCCCGACAGGGCGTTTACGAGCAGTACTTC. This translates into CASSSRQGVYEQYF.

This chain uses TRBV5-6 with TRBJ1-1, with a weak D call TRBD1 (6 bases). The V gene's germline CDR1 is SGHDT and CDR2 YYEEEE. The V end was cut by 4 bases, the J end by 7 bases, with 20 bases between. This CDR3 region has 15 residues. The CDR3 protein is CASSLAWGGTNEAFF. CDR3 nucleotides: TGTGCCAGCAGCCTCGCCTGGGGGGGGACAAATGAAGCTTTCTTT.

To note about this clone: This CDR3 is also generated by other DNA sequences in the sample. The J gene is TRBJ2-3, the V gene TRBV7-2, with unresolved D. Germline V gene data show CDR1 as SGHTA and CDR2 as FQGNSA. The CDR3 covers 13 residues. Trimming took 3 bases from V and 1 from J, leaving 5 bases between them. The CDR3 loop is CASSFRGTDTQYF. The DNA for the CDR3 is TGTGCCAGCAGCTTCCGGGGCACAGATACGCAGTATTTT.

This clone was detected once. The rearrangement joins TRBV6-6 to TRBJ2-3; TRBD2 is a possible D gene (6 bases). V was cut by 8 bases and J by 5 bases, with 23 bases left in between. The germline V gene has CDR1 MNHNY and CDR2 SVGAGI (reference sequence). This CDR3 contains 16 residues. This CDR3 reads CASGDFSGRRGDTQYF. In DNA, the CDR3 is TGTGCCAGCGGTGACTTTAGCGGAAGACGGGGAGATACGCAGTATTTT.

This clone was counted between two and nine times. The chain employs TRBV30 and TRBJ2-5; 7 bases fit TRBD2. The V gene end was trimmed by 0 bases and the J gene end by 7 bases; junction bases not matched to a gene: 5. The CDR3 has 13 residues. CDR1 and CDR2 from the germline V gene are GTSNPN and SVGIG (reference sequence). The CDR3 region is CAWSVTGGGTQYF. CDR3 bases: TGTGCCTGGAGTGTAACTGGGGGGGGGACCCAGTACTTC.

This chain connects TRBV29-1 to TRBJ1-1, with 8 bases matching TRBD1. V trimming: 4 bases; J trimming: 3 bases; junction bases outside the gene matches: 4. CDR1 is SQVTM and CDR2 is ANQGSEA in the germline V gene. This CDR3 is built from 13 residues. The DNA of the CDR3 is TGCAGCGTTGCCCAGGGGGCGTACACTGAAGCTTTCTTT. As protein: CSVAQGAYTEAFF.

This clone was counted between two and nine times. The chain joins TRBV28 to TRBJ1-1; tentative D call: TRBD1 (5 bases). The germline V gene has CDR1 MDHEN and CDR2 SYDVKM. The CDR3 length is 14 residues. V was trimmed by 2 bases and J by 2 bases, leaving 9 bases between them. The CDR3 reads CASSLDDSNTEAFF. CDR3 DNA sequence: TGTGCCAGCAGTTTAGACGACAGTAACACTGAAGCTTTCTTT. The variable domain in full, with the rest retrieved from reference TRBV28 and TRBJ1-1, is DVKVTQSSRYLVKRTGEKVFLECVQDMDHENMFWYRQDPGLGLRLIYFSYDVKMKEKGDIPEGYSVSREKKERFSLILESASTNQTSMYLCASSLDDSNTEAFFGQGTRLTVV.

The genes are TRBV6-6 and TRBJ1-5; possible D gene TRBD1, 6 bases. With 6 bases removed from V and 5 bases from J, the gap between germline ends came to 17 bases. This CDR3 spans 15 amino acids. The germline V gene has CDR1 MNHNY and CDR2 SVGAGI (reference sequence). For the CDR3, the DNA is TGTGCCAGCAGATCTGGGGGCGGGCAGTATCAGCCCCAGCATTTT. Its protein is CASRSGGGQYQPQHF.

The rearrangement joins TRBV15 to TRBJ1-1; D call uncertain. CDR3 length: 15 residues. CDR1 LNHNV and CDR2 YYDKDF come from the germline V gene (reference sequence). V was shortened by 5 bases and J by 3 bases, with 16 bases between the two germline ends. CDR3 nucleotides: TGTGCCACCAGCGGTAAACACCGGGTGGACACTGAAGCTTTCTTT. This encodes CATSGKHRVDTEAFF.

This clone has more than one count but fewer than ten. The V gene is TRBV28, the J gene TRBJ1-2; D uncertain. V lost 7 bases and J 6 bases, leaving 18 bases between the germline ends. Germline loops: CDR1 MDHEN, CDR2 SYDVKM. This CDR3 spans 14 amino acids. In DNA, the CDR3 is TGTGCCAGCACCGACGGAGGAAAGGAGGATGGCTACACCTTC. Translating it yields CASTDGGKEDGYTF.

CDR3 nucleotide sequence: TGTGCCAGCAGCTTGGGGAGGCCGAAATACAATGAGCAGTTCTTC. It codes for CASSLGRPKYNEQFF. V gene TRBV5-6 combines with J gene TRBJ2-1; TRBD2 might be the D (5 bases). Germline V CDR1 and CDR2: SGHDT, YYEEEE. The CDR3 runs 15 residues. The V and J ends lost 0 bases and 4 bases respectively, with 11 bases between them.